The 25 T cell receptor beta chains presented below share a single source sample, sequenced in a study of human T cells and chemical hapten exposure. Time point here: pre-sensitization, week 0. The treatment here: therapeutic diphenylcyclopropenone sensitization with weekly scalp DPC. TCRdb re-derived calls from the RACE reads in MiXCR, one entry per CDR3 protein. This table holds about 260,000 distinct CDR3 sequences, 8.6% found once. The sequencing here drew on whole blood, taken in connection with sensitization to the hapten diphenylcyclopropenone (DPC). Every receptor here comes from a woman in her 40s with alopecia areata. Some clones in this sample may be carry-over from other donors' samples.

This sequence joins TRBV7-2 and TRBJ1-1; possible D gene TRBD1, 5 bases. V lost 3 bases, J lost 5 bases, and 13 bases lay in between. Per germline, CDR1 SGHTA and CDR2 FQGNSA. The CDR3 spans 14 residues. CDR3 sequence (DNA): TGTGCCAGCAGCTTTCCCGGGGGAAGGACTGAAGCTTTCTTT. Amino acids: CASSFPGGRTEAFF. Drawing the rest from reference TRBV7-2 and TRBJ1-1, the complete variable domain is GAGVSQSPSNKVTEKGKDVELRCDPISGHTALYWYRQSLGQGLEFLIYFQGNSAPDKSGLPSDRFSAERTGGSVSTLTIQRTQQEDSAVYLCASSFPGGRTEAFFGQGTRLTVV.

The table lists this clonotype with a few counts. The chain recombines TRBV28 with TRBJ2-7; weak D call: TRBD2 (6 bases). The ends were cut back, 7 bases at V and 5 bases at J, with 24 bases in the middle. CDR1 MDHEN and CDR2 SYDVKM come from the germline V gene. This CDR3 contains 16 residues. The CDR3 nucleotides read TGTGCCAGCACCTGGGATTTAGAGGAGGGATTCCACGAGCAGTACTTC. Its translation: CASTWDLEEGFHEQYF.

V and J are TRBV7-2 and TRBJ2-7; the D is unclear. The CDR3 consists of 13 residues. Trimming left V 5 bases short and J 12 bases short, with 20 bases between. Germline V gene sequence: CDR1 SGHTA, CDR2 FQGNSA. CDR3 region: CASSLPPNRRVYF. DNA for the CDR3: TGTGCCAGCAGCCTCCCCCCTAATAGACGGGTGTACTTC.

J is TRBJ2-7 and V is TRBV29-1, with 8 bases aligning to TRBD2. V was clipped by 4 bases and J by 6 bases; unmatched bases: 5. The germline V gene has CDR1 SQVTM and CDR2 ANQGSEA. The CDR3 has 12 amino acids. CDR3 sequence reads: CSVGTSGGEQYF. In DNA form, the CDR3 reads TGCAGCGTTGGGACGAGCGGGGGCGAGCAGTACTTC.

This clonotype appeared a few times. The chain recombines TRBV4-2 with TRBJ1-2; the D gene is possibly TRBD1 (5 bases). Germline loops: CDR1 LGHNA, CDR2 YNFKEQ. This CDR3 has 13 amino acids. V gave up 0 bases and J gave up 8 bases, with 10 bases separating them. The CDR3 sequence: CASSQDRVQGYTF. The CDR3 bases are TGTGCCAGCAGCCAAGACAGGGTGCAGGGCTACACCTTC.

The chain recombines TRBV6-5 with TRBJ2-6; the D gene is possibly TRBD2 (5 bases). CDR1 and CDR2 from the germline V gene are MNHEY and SVGAGI. There are 17 residues in the CDR3. V was trimmed by 6 bases and J by 1 base, leaving 16 bases between them. CDR3 sequence reads: CASSPSPVSSGANVLTF. In nucleotides, the CDR3 is TGTGCCAGCAGCCCTAGCCCAGTTTCTTCTGGGGCCAACGTCCTGACTTTC.

The chain combines TRBV7-9 with TRBJ1-4; the D gene is possibly TRBD1 (6 bases). The CDR3 is made up of 15 amino acids. Trimming stripped 4 bases from V and 1 base from J, with 10 bases between. CDR1 and CDR2 from the germline V gene are SEHNR and FQNEAQ (reference sequence). The CDR3 sequence is CASSSLTGTNEKLFF. The CDR3 region has the DNA TGTGCCAGCAGCTCTTTGACAGGAACTAATGAAAAACTGTTTTTT.

V and J are TRBV5-6 and TRBJ2-5; D is perhaps TRBD2 (6 bases). This CDR3 has 14 amino acids. Trimming left V 3 bases short and J 4 bases short, with 13 bases between. Germline V CDR1 and CDR2: SGHDT, YYEEEE. The CDR3 reads CASSSTSPRETQYF. CDR3 DNA: TGTGCCAGCAGCTCCACTAGCCCTCGAGAGACCCAGTACTTC.

V is TRBV20-1 and J is TRBJ2-4, with D tentatively TRBD2 (6 bases). The germline V gene encodes CDR1 DFQATT and CDR2 SNEGSKA (reference sequence). The CDR3 contains 15 residues. V was pared by 0 bases and J by 0 bases, with 9 bases between. The CDR3 region has the DNA TGCAGTGCTAGAGATGGCGGGGTAGCCAAAAACATTCAGTACTTC. The encoded protein is CSARDGGVAKNIQYF.

This clonotype occurred once. V is TRBV2 and J is TRBJ2-7; D is undetermined. The V and J ends lost 4 bases and 6 bases respectively, with 7 bases between them. The V gene's germline CDR1 is SNHLY and CDR2 FYNNEI. The CDR3 sequence is 11 residues long. This CDR3 reads CASSVAAEQYF. DNA of the CDR3: TGTGCCAGCAGTGTCGCAGCCGAGCAGTACTTC.

In this sample, this clonotype turned up a few times. The gene calls are TRBV20-1 and TRBJ1-5; TRBD1 might be the D (5 bases). The V end was cut by 3 bases, the J end by 6 bases, with 9 bases between. The CDR3 extends over 12 amino acids. Germline CDR1 reads DFQATT; CDR2 reads SNEGSKA (reference sequence). In DNA, the CDR3 is TGCAGTGCTAGCCCCAGGGCTCAGCCCCAGCATTTT. It yields the protein CSASPRAQPQHF.

The table lists this clonotype with a few counts. The chain joins TRBV7-2 to TRBJ2-1; D gene unclear. V was trimmed by 0 bases and J by 4 bases, leaving 7 bases between them. This CDR3 is built from 14 residues. CDR1 is SGHTA and CDR2 is FQGNSA in the germline V gene. In DNA, the CDR3 is TGTGCCAGCAGCTTAGCGCCAGTTTACAATGAGCAGTTCTTC. It yields the protein CASSLAPVYNEQFF. Full variable domain (remainder filled in from reference TRBV7-2 and TRBJ2-1): GAGVSQSPSNKVTEKGKDVELRCDPISGHTALYWYRQSLGQGLEFLIYFQGNSAPDKSGLPSDRFSAERTGGSVSTLTIQRTQQEDSAVYLCASSLAPVYNEQFFGPGTRLTVL.

The chain employs TRBV21-1 and TRBJ2-7; TRBD1 is taken as the D call from the table, unchecked against the DNA. TRBV21-1 has pseudogene status. The CDR3 is 15 residues long. The CDR3 is CVSSKDPGYSYEQYF. The CDR3 DNA follows: TGTGTCAGCAGCAAAGACCCAGGGTACTCCTACGAGCAGTACTTC.

This clonotype was seen only a few times. The gene calls are TRBV28 and TRBJ1-1, with 7 positions matching TRBD1. V was clipped by 5 bases and J by 0 bases; unmatched bases: 6. The CDR3 is made up of 15 amino acids. Germline V gene data show CDR1 as MDHEN and CDR2 as SYDVKM. CDR3 sequence: CASSPSTGMNTEAFF. DNA of the CDR3: TGTGCCAGCAGTCCTTCGACAGGGATGAACACTGAAGCTTTCTTT.

Many counts were recorded for this clonotype. The CDR3 coding sequence is TGTGCCGTGAGAGTGGGGCAGGACTACAATGAGCAGTTCTTC. Translating gives CAVRVGQDYNEQFF. The chain carries TRBV30 and TRBJ2-1, with D possibly matching TRBD1 (5 bases). CDR3 length: 14 residues. Germline values: CDR1 GTSNPN, CDR2 SVGIG (reference sequence). The V gene lost 8 bases and the J gene lost 3 bases, with 17 bases spanning the gap.

This clonotype was counted ten times or more. The rearrangement links TRBV11-1 to TRBJ2-5; 11 nucleotides agree with TRBD1. Losses at the gene ends were 5 bases for V and 3 bases for J; bases not matched to a gene: 14. CDR3 length: 18 residues. Germline V lookup: CDR1 SGHAT, CDR2 FQDESV (reference sequence). CDR3 region: CASSRRTGGVNREETQYF. The DNA for the CDR3 is TGTGCCAGCAGCCGAAGGACAGGGGGCGTTAATAGAGAAGAGACCCAGTACTTC.

The chain combines TRBV7-9 with TRBJ2-4; 9 bases are shared with TRBD2. The germline V gene has CDR1 SEHNR and CDR2 FQNEAQ (reference sequence). With V trimmed by 0 bases and J by 0 bases, 6 bases remained unmatched. The CDR3 totals 18 residues. CDR3 sequence reads: CASSLAAGGILAKNIQYF. CDR3 coding DNA: TGTGCCAGCAGCTTAGCGGCGGGAGGGATACTAGCCAAAAACATTCAGTACTTC.

The rearrangement joins TRBV20-1 to TRBJ2-2; the match to TRBD2 covers 7 bases. The length of the CDR3 is 13 residues. J was trimmed by 6 bases and V by 5 bases; bases with no gene match: 6. Germline CDR1 is DFQATT and CDR2 is SNEGSKA (reference sequence). CDR3 DNA: TGCAGTGCTGTGGGACTACGAGCCGGGGAGCTGTTTTTT. It is translated as CSAVGLRAGELFF.

The chain couples TRBV7-8 to TRBJ1-1, with D perhaps TRBD1 (5 bases). V lost 6 bases, J lost 1 base, and 12 bases lay in between. In germline, CDR1 is SGHVS, CDR2 FQNEAQ. The CDR3 loop spans 14 amino acids. CDR3 in DNA: TGTGCCAGCAGGACCGACAGATCGAACACTGAAGCTTTCTTT. Its protein product is CASRTDRSNTEAFF.

The V gene is TRBV7-2, the J gene TRBJ2-3; 13 bases fit TRBD2. The CDR3 runs 17 residues. Unmatched junction bases numbered 9, after V lost 5 bases and J lost 4 bases. Germline CDR1 SGHTA, CDR2 FQGNSA. The chain's CDR3 is CASSGTGTSGISDTQYF. The CDR3 nucleotides read TGTGCCAGCAGCGGCACCGGGACTAGCGGGATCTCAGATACGCAGTATTTT.

This clonotype was counted a few times. The chain carries TRBV5-1 and TRBJ1-2, with D perhaps matching TRBD1 (5 bases). The V end lost 3 bases, the J end lost 6 bases, and 12 bases lay between the germline ends. CDR1 and CDR2 (germline): SGHRS, YFSETQ. The CDR3 totals 13 residues. CDR3: CASSWQGSDGYTF. The CDR3 DNA reads as TGCGCCAGCAGCTGGCAGGGATCTGATGGCTACACCTTC.

The count of this clonotype is one. The chain links TRBV20-1 to TRBJ2-3; no definite D call. Germline CDR1 and CDR2: DFQATT and SNEGSKA (reference sequence). The CDR3 sequence is 11 residues long. Trimming took 2 bases from V and 5 from J, leaving 5 bases between them. CDR3 sequence reads: CSARSGDTQYF. The CDR3 region has the DNA TGCAGTGCTAGATCTGGAGATACGCAGTATTTT.

This clonotype was seen ten or more times. The V call is TRBV5-6, the J call TRBJ1-3; tentatively, D is TRBD1 (6 bases). Germline CDR1 SGHDT, CDR2 YYEEEE. The CDR3 covers 14 residues. V lost 4 bases and J lost 5, with 13 bases in between. In DNA form, the CDR3 reads TGTGCCAGCAGCACCGGACAGTCGCGAAACACCATATATTTT. This gives the protein CASSTGQSRNTIYF.

In its sample, this clonotype was seen a few times. The chain's CDR3 is CASTFGGIGSYEQYF. The CDR3 DNA reads as TGTGCCAGCACCTTCGGAGGGATCGGCTCCTACGAGCAGTACTTC. This sequence joins TRBV28 and TRBJ2-7, with TRBD2 as a possible D gene (6 bases). The CDR3 covers 15 residues. Trimming left V 7 bases short and J 0 bases short, with 16 bases between. CDR1 and CDR2 from the germline V gene are MDHEN and SYDVKM.

The J gene is TRBJ2-1, the V gene TRBV11-2; TRBD2 is a possible D gene (6 bases). Germline V gene lookup returns CDR1 SGHAT and CDR2 FQNNGV. The V gene lost 1 base and the J gene lost 6 bases, with 16 bases spanning the gap. This CDR3 contains 16 residues. Written as DNA, the CDR3 is TGTGCCAGCAGCTTAGTTGGCAGTAGCGGAATCAATGAGCAGTTCTTC. It translates to CASSLVGSSGINEQFF.